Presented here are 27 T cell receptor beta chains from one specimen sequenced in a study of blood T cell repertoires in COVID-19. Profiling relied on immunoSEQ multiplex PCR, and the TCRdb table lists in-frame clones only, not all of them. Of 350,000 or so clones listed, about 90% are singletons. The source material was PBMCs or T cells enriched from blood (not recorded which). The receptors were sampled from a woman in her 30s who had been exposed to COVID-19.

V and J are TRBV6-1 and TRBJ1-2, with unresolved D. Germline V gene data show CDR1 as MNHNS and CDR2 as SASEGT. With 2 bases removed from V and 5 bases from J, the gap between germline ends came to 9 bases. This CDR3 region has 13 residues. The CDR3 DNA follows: TGTGCCAGCAGTGAAACGAGGTCTTATGGCTACACCTTC. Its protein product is CASSETRSYGYTF.

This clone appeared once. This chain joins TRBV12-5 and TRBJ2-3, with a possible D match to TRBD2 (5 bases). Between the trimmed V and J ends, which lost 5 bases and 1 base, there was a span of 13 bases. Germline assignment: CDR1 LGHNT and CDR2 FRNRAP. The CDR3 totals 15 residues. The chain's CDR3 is CASGRRVVGTDTQYF. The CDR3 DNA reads TGTGCTAGTGGTCGGCGGGTCGTGGGCACAGATACGCAGTATTTT.

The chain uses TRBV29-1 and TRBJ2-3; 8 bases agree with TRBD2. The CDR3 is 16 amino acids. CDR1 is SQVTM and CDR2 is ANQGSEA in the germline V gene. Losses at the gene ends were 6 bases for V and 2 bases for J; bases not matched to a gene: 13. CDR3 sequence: CSVQITGGRSTDTQYF. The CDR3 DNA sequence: TGCAGCGTGCAAATAACTGGCGGGAGGTCCACAGATACGCAGTATTTT.

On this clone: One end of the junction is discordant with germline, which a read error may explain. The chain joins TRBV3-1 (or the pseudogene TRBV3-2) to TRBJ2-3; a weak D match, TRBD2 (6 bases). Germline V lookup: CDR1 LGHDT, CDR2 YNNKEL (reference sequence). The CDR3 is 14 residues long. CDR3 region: CASTQRGSTDTQYF. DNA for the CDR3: TGTGCCAGCACCCAACGGGGGTCTACAGATACGCAGTATTTT.

The CDR3 DNA reads as TGTGCCAGCAGCCCTGGGACAGGGAAGTACTTC. It specifies CASSPGTGKYF. This sequence joins TRBV7-8 and TRBJ2-7, with 9 bases matching TRBD1. CDR3 length: 11 residues. The V gene's germline CDR1 is SGHVS and CDR2 FQNEAQ. Losses at the gene ends were 5 bases for V and 11 bases for J; bases not matched to a gene: 4.

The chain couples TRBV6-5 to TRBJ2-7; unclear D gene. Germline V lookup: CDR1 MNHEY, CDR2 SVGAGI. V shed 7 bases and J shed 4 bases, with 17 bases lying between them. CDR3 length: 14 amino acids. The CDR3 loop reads CASNVQGGPYEQYF. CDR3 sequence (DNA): TGTGCCAGCAACGTCCAAGGCGGTCCGTACGAGCAGTACTTC.

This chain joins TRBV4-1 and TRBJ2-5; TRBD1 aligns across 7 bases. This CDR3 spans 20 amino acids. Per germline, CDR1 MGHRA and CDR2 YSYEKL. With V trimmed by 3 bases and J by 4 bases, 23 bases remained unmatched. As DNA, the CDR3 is TGCGCCAGCAGCCACGGAAACCAGGGGGTTGGAACAGGGGAGAGAGAGACCCAGTACTTC. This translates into CASSHGNQGVGTGERETQYF.

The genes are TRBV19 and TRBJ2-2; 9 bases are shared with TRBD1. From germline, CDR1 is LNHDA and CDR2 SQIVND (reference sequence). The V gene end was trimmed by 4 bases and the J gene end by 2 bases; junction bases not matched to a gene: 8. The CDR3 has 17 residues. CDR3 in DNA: TGTGCCAGTAGTACACTGGGGACAGGGTTAAACACCGGGGAGCTGTTTTTT. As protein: CASSTLGTGLNTGELFF.

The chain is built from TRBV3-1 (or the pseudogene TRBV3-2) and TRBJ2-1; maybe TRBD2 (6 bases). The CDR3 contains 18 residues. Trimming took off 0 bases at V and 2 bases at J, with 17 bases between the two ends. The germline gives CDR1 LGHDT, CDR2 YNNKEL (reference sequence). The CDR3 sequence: CASSQEVGGIPPYNEQFF. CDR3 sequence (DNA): TGTGCCAGCAGCCAAGAGGTCGGCGGGATCCCGCCCTACAATGAGCAGTTCTTC.

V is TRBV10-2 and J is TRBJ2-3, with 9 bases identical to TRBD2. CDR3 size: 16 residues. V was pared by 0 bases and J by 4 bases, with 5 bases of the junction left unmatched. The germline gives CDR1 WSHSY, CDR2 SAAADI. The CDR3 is CASSESASGNPDTQYF. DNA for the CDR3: TGCGCCAGCAGTGAGTCCGCTAGCGGGAACCCAGATACGCAGTATTTT.

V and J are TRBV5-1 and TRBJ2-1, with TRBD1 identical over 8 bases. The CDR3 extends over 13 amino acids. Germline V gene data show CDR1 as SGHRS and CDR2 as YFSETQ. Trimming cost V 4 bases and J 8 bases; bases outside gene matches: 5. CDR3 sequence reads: CASSPRGQDEQFF. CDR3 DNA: TGCGCCAGCAGCCCCCGGGGACAGGATGAGCAGTTCTTC.

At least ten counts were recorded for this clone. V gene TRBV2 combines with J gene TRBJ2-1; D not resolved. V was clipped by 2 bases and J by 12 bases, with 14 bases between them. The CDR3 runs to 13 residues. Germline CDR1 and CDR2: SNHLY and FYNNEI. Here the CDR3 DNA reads TGTGCCAGCAGTGAAACGTATTCCAATAGGCAGTTCTTC. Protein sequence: CASSETYSNRQFF.

CDR3: CASSRRLAGFPGETQYF. CDR3 bases: TGTGCCAGCAGCCGAAGACTAGCGGGATTCCCGGGTGAGACCCAGTACTTC. The chain couples TRBV6-2 or TRBV6-3 to TRBJ2-5; TRBD2 agrees at 11 bases. This CDR3 comprises 17 residues. V shed 6 bases and J 5 bases; nucleotides not matched to a gene: 14. Germline V gene sequence: CDR1 MNHEY, CDR2 SVGEGT.

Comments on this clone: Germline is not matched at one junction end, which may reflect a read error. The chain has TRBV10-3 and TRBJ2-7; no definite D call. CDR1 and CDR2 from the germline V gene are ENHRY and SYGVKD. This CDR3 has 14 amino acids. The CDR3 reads CAISESDRFYGQYF. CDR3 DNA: TGTGCCATCAGTGAGTCAGATCGATTCTACGGGCAGTACTTC.

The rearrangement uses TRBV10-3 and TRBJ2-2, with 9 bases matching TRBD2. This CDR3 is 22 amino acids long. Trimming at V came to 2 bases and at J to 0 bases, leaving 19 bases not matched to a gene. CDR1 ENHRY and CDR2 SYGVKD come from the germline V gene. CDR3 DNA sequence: TGTGCCATCAGTGAGCTAGCGGGAAGGCCCCACTCAAGTTTAGCGAACACCGGGGAGCTGTTTTTT. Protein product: CAISELAGRPHSSLANTGELFF.

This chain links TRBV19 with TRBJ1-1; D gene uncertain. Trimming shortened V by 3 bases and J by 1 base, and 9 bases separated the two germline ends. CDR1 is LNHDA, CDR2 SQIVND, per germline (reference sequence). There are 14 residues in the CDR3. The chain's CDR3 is CASSIEAANTEAFF. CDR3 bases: TGTGCCAGTAGTATTGAGGCAGCGAACACTGAAGCTTTCTTT.

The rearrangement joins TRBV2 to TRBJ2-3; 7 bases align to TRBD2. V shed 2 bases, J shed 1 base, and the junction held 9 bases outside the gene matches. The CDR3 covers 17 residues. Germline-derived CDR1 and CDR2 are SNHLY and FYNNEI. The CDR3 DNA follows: TGTGCCAGCAGTGAATTCGGCGGGAGTACGGGCACAGATACGCAGTATTTT. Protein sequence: CASSEFGGSTGTDTQYF. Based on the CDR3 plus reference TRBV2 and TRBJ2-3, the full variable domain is EPEVTQTPSHQVTQMGQEVILRCVPISNHLYFYWYRQILGQKVEFLVSFYNNEISEKSEIFDDQFSVERPDGSNFTLKIRSTKLEDSAMYFCASSEFGGSTGTDTQYFGPGTRLTVL.

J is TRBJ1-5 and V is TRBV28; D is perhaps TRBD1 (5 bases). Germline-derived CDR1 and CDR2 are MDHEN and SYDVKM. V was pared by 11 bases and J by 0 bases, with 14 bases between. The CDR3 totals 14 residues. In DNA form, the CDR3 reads TGTGCCTTAAGCCAGGGAAATAGCAATCAGCCCCAGCATTTT. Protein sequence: CALSQGNSNQPQHF.

Written as DNA, the CDR3 is TGCGCCAGCAGCCCCGCCGGACAGGGAAAACCCATTCAGTACTTC. Amino acid sequence: CASSPAGQGKPIQYF. V and J are TRBV5-1 and TRBJ2-4; 8 bases line up with TRBD1. From germline, CDR1 is SGHRS and CDR2 YFSETQ. CDR3 size: 15 residues. J gave up 9 bases and V 4 bases, and 12 bases lay outside the gene matches.

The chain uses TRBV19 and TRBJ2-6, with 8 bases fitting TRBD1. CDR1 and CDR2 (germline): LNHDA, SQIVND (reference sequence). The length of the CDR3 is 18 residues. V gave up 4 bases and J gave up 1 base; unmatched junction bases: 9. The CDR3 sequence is CASSRPGQVESGANVLTF. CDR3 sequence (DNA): TGTGCCAGTAGTAGGCCGGGACAGGTGGAATCTGGGGCCAACGTCCTGACTTTC. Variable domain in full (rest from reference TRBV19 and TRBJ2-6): DGGITQSPKYLFRKEGQNVTLSCEQNLNHDAMYWYRQDPGQGLRLIYYSQIVNDFQKGDIAEGYSVSREKKESFPLTVTSAQKNPTAFYLCASSRPGQVESGANVLTFGAGSRLTVL.

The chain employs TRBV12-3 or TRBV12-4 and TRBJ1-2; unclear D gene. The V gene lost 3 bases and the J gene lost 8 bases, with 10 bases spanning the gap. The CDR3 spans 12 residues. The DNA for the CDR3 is TGTGCCAGCAGTTTGGGTCAGGCCGGCTACACCTTC. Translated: CASSLGQAGYTF.

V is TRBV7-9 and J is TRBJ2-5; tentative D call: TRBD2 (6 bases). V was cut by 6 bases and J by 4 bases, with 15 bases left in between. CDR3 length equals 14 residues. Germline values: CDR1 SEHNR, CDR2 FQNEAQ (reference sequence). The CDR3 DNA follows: TGTGCCAGCAGGGCACTACTAGCTTCAGAGACCCAGTACTTC. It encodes CASRALLASETQYF.

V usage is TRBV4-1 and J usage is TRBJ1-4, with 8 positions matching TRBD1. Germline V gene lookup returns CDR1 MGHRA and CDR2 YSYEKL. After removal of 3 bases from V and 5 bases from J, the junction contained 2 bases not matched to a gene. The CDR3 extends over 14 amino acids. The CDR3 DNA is TGCGCCAGCAGCCAGACAGGGGTAAATGAAAAACTGTTTTTT. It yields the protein CASSQTGVNEKLFF.

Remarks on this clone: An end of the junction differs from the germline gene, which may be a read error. CDR3 sequence reads: CASSAQGTRERF. The CDR3 nucleotides are TGTGCCAGCAGCGCCCAAGGGACCCGGGAGCGATTT. The V call is TRBV5-6, the J call TRBJ1-3, with D maybe TRBD1 (5 bases). The CDR3 consists of 12 residues. Germline V gene lookup returns CDR1 SGHDT and CDR2 YYEEEE. The full variable domain, rest sourced from reference TRBV5-6 and TRBJ1-3, is DAGVTQSPTHLIKTRGQQVTLRCSPKSGHDTVSWYQQALGQGPQFIFQYYEEEERQRGNFPDRFSGHQFPNYSSELNVNALLLGDSALYLCASSAQGTRERFGEGSWLTVV.

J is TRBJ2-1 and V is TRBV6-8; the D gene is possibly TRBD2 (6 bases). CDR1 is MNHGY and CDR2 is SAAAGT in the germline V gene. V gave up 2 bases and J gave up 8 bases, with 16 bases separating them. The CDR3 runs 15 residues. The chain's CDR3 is CASSYTWEAQDEQFF. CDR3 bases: TGTGCCAGCAGTTACACGTGGGAGGCCCAGGATGAGCAGTTCTTC.

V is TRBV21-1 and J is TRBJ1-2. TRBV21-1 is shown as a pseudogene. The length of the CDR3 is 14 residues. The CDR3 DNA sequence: TGTGCCAGCAGCAAATCGGGAGGGGACTATGGCTACACCTTC. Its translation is CASSKSGGDYGYTF.

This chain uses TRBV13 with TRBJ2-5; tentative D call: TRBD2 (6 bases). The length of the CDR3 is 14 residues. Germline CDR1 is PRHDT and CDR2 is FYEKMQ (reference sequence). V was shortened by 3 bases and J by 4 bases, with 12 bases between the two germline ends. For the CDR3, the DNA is TGTGCCAGCAGCTTGGCGGGGTTTCGAGAGACCCAGTACTTC. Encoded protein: CASSLAGFRETQYF.